The entry that follows covers one TCR beta chain sequence. Its antigen is unknown. V gave up 10 bases and J gave up 6 bases, with 19 bases separating them. The CDR3 has 14 residues. The germline CDR1 and CDR2 sequences are KGHDR and SFDVKD. The data originate from a study of T-cell memory formation after mild COVID-19. Whole-study results and caveats: Detection of some responders pre-infection suggested pre-existing cross-reactive memory T cells participated.

Researchers used 5'RACE with constant-segment primers to make TCR alpha and TCR beta cDNA libraries that carry sample barcodes and UMIs. TCRdb processed the 5' RACE reads anew with MiXCR; each CDR3 protein has one entry. In the table there are hundreds of thousands of distinct CDR3 sequences, approximately 19% of which are singletons. The sequenced sample consisted of PBMCs or a T cell subset sorted from them (not recorded which). The source of this sequence is an adult woman who had mild COVID-19 (a few samples of this study predate the infection). Cell type and time point are not known. The genes are TRBV24-1 and TRBJ2-3, with a weak D call TRBD2 (7 bases). The CDR3 DNA reads as TGTGCCACGAGCCGCGGGGGCTCGGGGGATACGCAGTATTTT. It encodes CATSRGGSGDTQYF.